A selection of T cell receptor beta chains follows, all from one sample in a study of blood T cells in healthy people across ages. TCRdb passed the 5' RACE reads through MiXCR, listing each CDR3 protein once. The sample shows around 1,700,000 distinct CDR3 sequences, roughly 27% of them seen only once. Sequencing used blood. These receptors all come from a woman in her thirties in good health. Both conserved end residues are part of each CDR3. Each record gives: V gene, J gene, clone size, D gene, CDR3 DNA, CDR3 protein. The D gene is left open where the match is weak. Part of the rows lack a size; the others show once, few, many or a class for expanded clones.

v_gene: TRBV7-9
j_gene: TRBJ2-7
abundance: -
d_gene: TRBD2
CDR3nt: TGTGCCAGCAGCGCCGGGACTAGCGGGAGGTTCTACGAGCAGTACTTC
CDR3aa: CASSAGTSGRFYEQYF

v_gene: TRBV10-3
j_gene: TRBJ2-2
abundance: -
d_gene: TRBD1
CDR3nt: TGTGCCATCAGTGATCCGGGACAGGGAGGGTCCGGGGAGCTGTTTTTT
CDR3aa: CAISDPGQGGSGELFF

v_gene: TRBV12-3/TRBV12-4
j_gene: TRBJ2-7
abundance: -
d_gene: -
CDR3nt: TGTGCCAGCACCCTAGGGTTGGGAACCTACGAGCAGTACTTC
CDR3aa: CASTLGLGTYEQYF

v_gene: TRBV10-3
j_gene: TRBJ1-4
abundance: few
d_gene: -
CDR3nt: TGTGCCTCACGTGAGCGGGACGGGAATGAAAAACTGTTTTTT
CDR3aa: CASRERDGNEKLFF

v_gene: TRBV7-2
j_gene: TRBJ1-2
abundance: -
d_gene: -
CDR3nt: TGTGCCAGCAGCTTACGTCGCAGCAACTATGGCTACACCTTC
CDR3aa: CASSLRRSNYGYTF

v_gene: TRBV7-2
j_gene: TRBJ1-3
abundance: -
d_gene: TRBD1
CDR3nt: TGTGCCAGCAGCCCCGACAGGGGAGCTGGAAACACCATATATTTT
CDR3aa: CASSPDRGAGNTIYF

v_gene: TRBV7-9
j_gene: TRBJ1-5
abundance: -
d_gene: -
CDR3nt: TGTGCCAGCAGCTTATCAATAGGAGGGGGTAGGGGCAATCAGCCCCAGCATTTT
CDR3aa: CASSLSIGGGRGNQPQHF

v_gene: TRBV7-4
j_gene: TRBJ2-4
abundance: -
d_gene: -
CDR3nt: TGTGCCAGCAGCTCATTGGTGACAGAAGGCAAAAACATTCAGTACTTC
CDR3aa: CASSSLVTEGKNIQYF

v_gene: TRBV3-1
j_gene: TRBJ2-5
abundance: -
d_gene: -
CDR3nt: TGTGCCAGCAGCCAAAACAGACTAGGGGTAGGAGAGACCCAGTACTTC
CDR3aa: CASSQNRLGVGETQYF

v_gene: TRBV7-6
j_gene: TRBJ1-1
abundance: -
d_gene: TRBD1
CDR3nt: TGTGCCAGCAGCACCAAACAGGGGGCGCCGGACACTGAAGCTTTCTTT
CDR3aa: CASSTKQGAPDTEAFF